This T cell receptor beta chain was captured in a study of blood T cell repertoires in COVID-19. Study details: The United States, Italy and Spain provided the acute and convalescent COVID-19 samples. T cells, B-cell-depleted T cells, or PBMCs supplied cDNA or gDNA.

Sequencing was performed with immunoSEQ multiplex PCR; in TCRdb, only in-frame clones are kept and a portion is missing. The sample contains about 400,000 clones, roughly 90% of which appear only once. The CDR3 has 13 amino acids. V was pared by 5 bases and J by 5 bases, with 3 bases of the junction left unmatched. Per the germline V gene, CDR1 is KGHSH and CDR2 is LQKENI. The genes are TRBV18 and TRBJ1-5; 7 nucleotides line up with TRBD1. This receptor was identified in a woman aged 25 to 39 with acute COVID-19. Sample: PBMCs or T cells enriched from blood (not recorded which). This CDR3 reads CASSTDRDQPQHF. CDR3 in DNA: TGTGCCAGCTCAACAGACAGGGATCAGCCCCAGCATTTT.